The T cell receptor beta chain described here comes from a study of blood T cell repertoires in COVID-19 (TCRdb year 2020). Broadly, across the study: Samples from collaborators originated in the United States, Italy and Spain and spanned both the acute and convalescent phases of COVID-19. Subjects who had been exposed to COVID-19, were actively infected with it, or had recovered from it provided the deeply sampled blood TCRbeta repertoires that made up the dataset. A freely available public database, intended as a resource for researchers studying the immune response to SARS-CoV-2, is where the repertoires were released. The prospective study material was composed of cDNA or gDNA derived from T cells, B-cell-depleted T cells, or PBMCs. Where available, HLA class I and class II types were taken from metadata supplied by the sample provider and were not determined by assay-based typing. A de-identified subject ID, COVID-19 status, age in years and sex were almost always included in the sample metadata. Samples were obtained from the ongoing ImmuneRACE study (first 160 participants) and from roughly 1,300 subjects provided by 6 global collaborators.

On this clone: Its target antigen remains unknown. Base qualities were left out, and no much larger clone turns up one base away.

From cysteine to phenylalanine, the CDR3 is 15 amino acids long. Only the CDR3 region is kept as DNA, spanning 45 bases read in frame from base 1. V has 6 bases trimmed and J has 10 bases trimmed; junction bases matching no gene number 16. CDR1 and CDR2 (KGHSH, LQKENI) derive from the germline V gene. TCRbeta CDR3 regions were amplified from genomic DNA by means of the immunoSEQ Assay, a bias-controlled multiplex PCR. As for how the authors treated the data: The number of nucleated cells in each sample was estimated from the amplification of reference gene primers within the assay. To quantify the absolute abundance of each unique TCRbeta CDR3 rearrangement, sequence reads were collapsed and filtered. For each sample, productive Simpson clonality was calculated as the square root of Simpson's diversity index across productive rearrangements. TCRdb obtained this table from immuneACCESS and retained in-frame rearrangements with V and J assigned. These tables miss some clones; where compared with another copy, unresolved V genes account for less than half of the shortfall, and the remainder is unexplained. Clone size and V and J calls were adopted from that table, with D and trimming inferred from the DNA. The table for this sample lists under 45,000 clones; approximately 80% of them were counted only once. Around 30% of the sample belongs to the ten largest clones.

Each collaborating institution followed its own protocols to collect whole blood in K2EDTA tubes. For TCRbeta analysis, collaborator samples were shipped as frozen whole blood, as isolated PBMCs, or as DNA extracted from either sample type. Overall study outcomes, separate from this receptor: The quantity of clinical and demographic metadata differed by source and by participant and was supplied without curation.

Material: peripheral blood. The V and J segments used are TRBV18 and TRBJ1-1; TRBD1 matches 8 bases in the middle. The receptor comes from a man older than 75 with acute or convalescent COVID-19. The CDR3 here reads CASSQAPGQALVAFF. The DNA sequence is TGTGCCAGCTCGCAAGCACCGGGACAGGCGCTAGTAGCTTTCTTT.